This TCR beta chain was found in a study of cytomegalovirus exposure and HLA in healthy donors. Study information: Both the roughly 120 validation repertoires and the roughly 700 first-cohort repertoires used the same platform, as reported by a later analysis. Notes on the study in general: The investigators catalogued under 200 TCR beta chains as cytomegalovirus-associated. Despite most TCR sequences being rare, some public TCRs occurred in many donors.

Looked up from germline, CDR1 is SGHRS and CDR2 is YFSETQ. The CDR3 spans 15 residues. V lost 5 bases and J lost 3, with 15 bases in between. In this sample, this clone turned up once. Its matching antigen is unknown. Method: immunoSEQ multiplex PCR; TCRdb's copy keeps in-frame clones and lacks some. Seen here are approximately 270,000 clones, approximately 86% observed once, and the top ten hold about 1%. The validation cohort, a group of 120 subjects, included the donors and was separate from the roughly 620-subject first cohort. The source is a woman under 30 in good health and CMV-seronegative. Sequenced sample: PBMCs. This rearrangement joins TRBV5-1 to TRBJ2-1; D unclear. DNA of the CDR3: TGCGCCAGCAGAGCCCCAGGAATTTTCTACAATGAGCAGTTCTTC. This encodes CASRAPGIFYNEQFF.